These 18 T cell receptor beta chains originate from one sample sequenced in a study of T cell repertoires in cytomegalovirus infection. Antigens for these TCRs are unknown. TCRdb redid the calling of the reads with MiXCR, one entry per CDR3 protein. Of 700,000 to 900,000 distinct CDR3 sequences in the sample, about 27% are singletons; the top ten hold around 13%. Sequencing used cultured CD8+ T cells from PBMCs, obtained from culture after CMV antigen stimulation. These TCRs come from a human donor in good health (CMV status not recorded). Some clones in this sample may be carry-over from other donors' samples.

This clonotype was recorded a few times. The chain joins TRBV27 to TRBJ2-3, with D uncertain. Trimming left V 0 bases short and J 7 bases short, with 14 bases between. The CDR3 is 15 amino acids. CDR1 MNHEY and CDR2 SMNVEV come from the germline V gene (reference sequence). This chain's CDR3 is CASSLSGDSSYTQYF. DNA of the CDR3: TGTGCCAGCAGTTTATCGGGCGATAGCAGTTATACGCAGTATTTT.

Concerning this clonotype: The missing conserved phenylalanine or tryptophan at the end of this CDR3 makes a read error likely. The limits of the CDR3 on the DNA are not certain, so only TCRdb's listed CDR3 is given. This chain links TRBV12-3 or TRBV12-4 with TRBJ1-2; no DNA check was done on the table's D call, TRBD1. The CDR3 has 12 amino acids, counting both end residues. The CDR3 here is CASSTGQAGPTI.

This clonotype was observed a few times. The V gene is TRBV4-3, the J gene TRBJ2-5; 7 bases fit TRBD1. CDR3 length equals 16 residues. Germline loops: CDR1 LGHNA, CDR2 YSLEER. The junction had 11 bases not matched to a gene; V was cut back by 3 bases and J by 4 bases. The CDR3 DNA reads TGCGCCAGCAGCCATCAGGACAGGCCGTGGGGAGAGACCCAGTACTTC. This codes for CASSHQDRPWGETQYF.

The table lists this clonotype with a few counts. The chain uses TRBV7-9 and TRBJ2-7; the D gene is possibly TRBD1 (6 bases). The CDR3 has 15 amino acids. Trimming shortened V by 5 bases and J by 4 bases, and 18 bases separated the two germline ends. CDR1 SEHNR and CDR2 FQNEAQ come from the germline V gene (reference sequence). CDR3 sequence: CASSPGQGNPYEQYF. The CDR3 region has the DNA TGTGCCAGCAGCCCTGGGCAGGGGAACCCTTACGAGCAGTACTTC.

V usage is TRBV6-2 or TRBV6-3 and J usage is TRBJ2-2; D is unclear. Trimming pared 7 bases from V and 2 bases from J, leaving 11 bases between. The CDR3 has 14 residues. Germline loops: CDR1 MNHEY, CDR2 SVGEGT. The CDR3 loop reads CASTDSSNTGELFF. In DNA form, the CDR3 reads TGTGCCAGCACCGACTCCTCAAACACCGGGGAGCTGTTTTTT.

The table lists this clonotype with a few counts. This sequence joins TRBV27 and TRBJ2-1, with a possible D match to TRBD1 (6 bases). V was clipped by 4 bases and J by 9 bases, with 19 bases between them. The V gene's germline CDR1 is MNHEY and CDR2 SMNVEV (reference sequence). This CDR3 region has 15 residues. In DNA form, the CDR3 reads TGTGCCAGCAGTTACGGGACAAGGTTTGACACTGAGCAGTTCTTC. Amino acids: CASSYGTRFDTEQFF.

This clonotype occurred many times. V gene TRBV4-1 combines with J gene TRBJ2-1, with TRBD2 identical over 9 bases. V dropped 4 bases and J dropped 3; count of bases not matched to a gene: 7. This CDR3 has 16 residues. CDR1 and CDR2 (germline): MGHRA, YSYEKL. The CDR3 DNA is TGCGCCAGCAGCCCGGTCCAGACTAGCGGCTACAATGAGCAGTTCTTC. Protein sequence: CASSPVQTSGYNEQFF.

J is TRBJ1-2 and V is TRBV5-1; D remains unclear. Per germline, CDR1 SGHRS and CDR2 YFSETQ. The CDR3 runs 15 residues. Between the trimmed V and J ends, which lost 2 bases and 0 bases, there was a span of 11 bases. The CDR3 sequence: CASSFTDDSNYGYTF. The CDR3 DNA sequence: TGCGCCAGCAGCTTTACAGATGACTCTAACTATGGCTACACCTTC.

This clonotype was observed a handful of times. The V and J genes are TRBV20-1 and TRBJ1-2; D unresolved. Germline CDR1 is DFQATT and CDR2 is SNEGSKA (reference sequence). This CDR3 has 13 amino acids. With 0 bases removed from V and 5 bases from J, the gap between germline ends came to 10 bases. The DNA for the CDR3 is TGCAGTGCTAGAGATAAAGGTTATTATGGCTACACCTTC. It codes for CSARDKGYYGYTF.

V usage is TRBV24-1 and J usage is TRBJ2-3; the D gene could be TRBD1 or TRBD2 (5 bases each). The V end was cut by 4 bases, the J end by 4 bases, with 11 bases between. The CDR3 loop spans 14 amino acids. Germline assignment: CDR1 KGHDR and CDR2 SFDVKD. The CDR3 is CATSDPGSADTQYF. CDR3 DNA sequence: TGTGCCACCAGTGACCCAGGGAGTGCAGATACGCAGTATTTT.

The rearrangement joins TRBV5-1 to TRBJ1-1, with D perhaps TRBD1 (6 bases). Deletions cut 4 bases from V and 6 bases from J, with 19 bases between. CDR3 size: 15 residues. Germline V gene lookup returns CDR1 SGHRS and CDR2 YFSETQ. The CDR3 region has the DNA TGCGCCAGCAGCGTTTTACAGGGACGGTTCCCTGAAGCTTTCTTT. The encoded protein is CASSVLQGRFPEAFF.

This clonotype was detected many times. The rearrangement links TRBV13 to TRBJ2-1, with unresolved D. CDR3 size: 15 residues. The V gene's germline CDR1 is PRHDT and CDR2 FYEKMQ (reference sequence). V lost 2 bases and J 5 bases, leaving 13 bases between the germline ends. The CDR3 loop is CASSLSRNPNNEQFF. CDR3 coding DNA: TGTGCCAGCAGCTTATCACGGAACCCTAACAATGAGCAGTTCTTC.

This clonotype was seen repeatedly, ten times or more. The CDR3 spells CASSSGPGASYEQYV. The CDR3 DNA follows: TGTGCCAGCAGCTCCGGACCTGGGGCCTCCTACGAGCAGTACGTC. The V and J genes are TRBV7-8 and TRBJ2-7, with D maybe TRBD1 (5 bases). The V gene lost 4 bases and the J gene lost 0 bases, with 13 bases spanning the gap. This CDR3 spans 15 amino acids. Germline V gene lookup returns CDR1 SGHVS and CDR2 FQNEAQ.

The chain joins TRBV7-9 to TRBJ2-7; 11 nucleotides match TRBD2. Germline V gene data show CDR1 as SEHNR and CDR2 as FQNEAQ (reference sequence). The CDR3 length is 16 residues. Trimming cost V 3 bases and J 4 bases; bases outside gene matches: 8. The CDR3 coding sequence is TGTGCCAGCAGCTTGACGGCTAGCGGGGGGAAGTACGAGCAGTACGTC. Translated, it gives CASSLTASGGKYEQYV.

This clonotype was observed a few times. The chain uses TRBV20-1 and TRBJ1-1; D gene uncertain. Germline V lookup: CDR1 DFQATT, CDR2 SNEGSKA (reference sequence). V shed 1 base and J shed 4 bases, with 13 bases lying between them. The CDR3 is 14 residues long. CDR3 DNA sequence: TGCAGTGCTAGAGTAATAGGGAGGGCCACTGAAGCTTTCTTT. Amino acids: CSARVIGRATEAFF.

The J gene is TRBJ2-1, the V gene TRBV29-1; 8 nucleotides line up with TRBD2. This CDR3 comprises 13 residues. Germline CDR1 SQVTM, CDR2 ANQGSEA. Trimming cost V 7 bases and J 7 bases; bases outside gene matches: 9. The CDR3 nucleotides read TGCAGCGCACTTCATGCTAGCGGGAATGAGCAGTTCTTC. It codes for CSALHASGNEQFF.

This clonotype has just a few counts. The chain links TRBV7-6 to TRBJ1-1, with D maybe TRBD1 (5 bases). CDR3 length: 17 residues. Trimming pared 4 bases from V and 1 base from J, leaving 19 bases between. The germline V gene encodes CDR1 SGHVS and CDR2 FNYEAQ. CDR3 amino acids: CASSYALGGGKNTEAFF. CDR3 DNA: TGTGCCAGCAGCTACGCTTTGGGGGGGGGGAAGAACACTGAAGCTTTCTTT. The full variable domain, with the rest looked up from reference TRBV7-6 and TRBJ1-1, is GAGVSQSPRYKVTKRGQDVALRCDPISGHVSLYWYRQALGQGPEFLTYFNYEAQQDKSGLPNDRFSAERPEGSISTLTIQRTEQRDSAMYRCASSYALGGGKNTEAFFGQGTRLTVV.

The gene calls are TRBV7-9 and TRBJ1-1; D not resolved. The germline V and J ends were trimmed by 0 bases and 5 bases, with 13 bases remaining between them. CDR1 is SEHNR, CDR2 FQNEAQ, per germline (reference sequence). There are 15 residues in the CDR3. The CDR3 loop is CASSLAFQRDTEAFF. CDR3 nucleotide sequence: TGTGCCAGCAGCTTAGCGTTCCAACGGGATACTGAAGCTTTCTTT.